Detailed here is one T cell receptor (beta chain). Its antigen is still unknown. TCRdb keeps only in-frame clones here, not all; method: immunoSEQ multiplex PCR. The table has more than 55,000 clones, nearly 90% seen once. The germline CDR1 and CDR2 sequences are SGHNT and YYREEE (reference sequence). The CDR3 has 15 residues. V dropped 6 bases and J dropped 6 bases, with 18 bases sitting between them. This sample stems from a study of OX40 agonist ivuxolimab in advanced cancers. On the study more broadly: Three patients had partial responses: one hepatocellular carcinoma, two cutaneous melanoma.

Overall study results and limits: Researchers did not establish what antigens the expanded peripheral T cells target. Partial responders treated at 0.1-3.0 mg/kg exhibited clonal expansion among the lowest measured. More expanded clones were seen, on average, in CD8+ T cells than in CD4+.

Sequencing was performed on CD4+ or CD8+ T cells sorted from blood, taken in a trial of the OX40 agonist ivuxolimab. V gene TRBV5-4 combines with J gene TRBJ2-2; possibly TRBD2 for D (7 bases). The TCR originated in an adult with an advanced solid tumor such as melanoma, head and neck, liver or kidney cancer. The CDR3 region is CASTPLGGDPGELFF. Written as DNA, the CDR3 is TGTGCCAGCACCCCCCTAGGGGGGGATCCCGGGGAGCTGTTTTTT.